This T cell receptor (beta chain) originates from a study of radiation and T cells in renal cell carcinoma. Study summary: Nephrectomy followed 15 Gy stereotactic body radiation by 4 weeks. Study-wide findings and caveats: From baseline, blood top tumor clonotypes peaked at 2 weeks post-radiation.

As for this clone: Its specificity is unknown.

This table comes from immunoSEQ multiplex PCR, and its TCRdb copy is limited to in-frame clones, with some not included. This table holds around 140,000 clones, less than 90% found once. Per the germline V gene, CDR1 is SGHRS and CDR2 is YFSETQ. V was pared by 0 bases and J by 4 bases, with 16 bases between. CDR3 length: 16 amino acids. Time point in this sample: baseline pretreatment blood. Treatment described: 15 Gy SBRT to primary tumor, nephrectomy 4 weeks later. After SBRT, blood was collected at 2 and 4 weeks, plus baseline. This receptor was obtained from a woman aged 45 to 65 with renal cell carcinoma. The specimen was blood, collected from a patient whose treatment included radiotherapy and nephrectomy. The gene calls are TRBV5-1 and TRBJ1-2, with D uncertain. The CDR3 sequence: CASSLASGSSFYGYTF. The CDR3 nucleotides are TGCGCCAGCAGCTTGGCCTCGGGGAGTTCTTTCTATGGCTACACCTTC.